These 28 T cell receptor beta chains were all obtained from the same sample, sequenced in a study of post-analysis software for immune sequencing data. Overall study results and limits: Roughly 5 TRBV segments, including TRBV5-6, TRBV5-1 and TRBV20-1, were more frequent in patients than controls.

Sequencing libraries made from TCR beta cDNA carried unique molecular identifiers. Via MiXCR, TCRdb re-called the PCR reads, giving one row per CDR3 protein. The sample contains 600,000 to 750,000 distinct CDR3 sequences, approximately 59% of which appear only once. No antigens are known for them. Sequenced sample: blood. All receptors come from a girl aged 2-10 years with multiple sclerosis.

The chain joins TRBV11-2 to TRBJ2-7, with a possible D match to TRBD2 (5 bases). Germline lookup yields CDR1 SGHAT and CDR2 FQNNGV. Deletions cut 1 base from V and 7 bases from J, with 14 bases between. CDR3 length: 14 residues. DNA of the CDR3: TGTGCCAGCAGCTTAGGGTTACGGGATGGGGAGCAGTACTTC. Its protein is CASSLGLRDGEQYF.

The chain links TRBV7-6 to TRBJ2-7; TRBD1 matches at 8 bases. This CDR3 is built from 14 residues. Trimming removed 4 bases from V and 3 bases from J; junction bases left unmatched: 5. The germline V gene encodes CDR1 SGHVS and CDR2 FNYEAQ. The CDR3 spells CASSSGGAGYEQYF. The CDR3 region has the DNA TGTGCCAGCAGCTCAGGGGGCGCGGGCTACGAGCAGTACTTC.

This clonotype was seen only a few times. The CDR3 sequence is CASSKDVEQFF. CDR3 DNA: TGTGCCAGCAGCAAGGACGTAGAGCAGTTCTTC. The V gene is TRBV3-1, the J gene TRBJ2-1, with unresolved D. Trimming cost V 5 bases and J 10 bases, with 9 bases left between them. The CDR3 has 11 residues. The germline V gene encodes CDR1 LGHDT and CDR2 YNNKEL (reference sequence).

The chain joins TRBV20-1 to TRBJ1-2, with TRBD1 as a possible D gene (6 bases). Germline CDR1 DFQATT, CDR2 SNEGSKA (reference sequence). Trimming stripped 5 bases from V and 2 bases from J, with 15 bases between. The CDR3 spans 14 residues. This CDR3 is CSAQEQGANYGYTF. CDR3 coding DNA: TGCAGTGCTCAGGAACAGGGCGCGAACTATGGCTACACCTTC.

Concerning this clonotype: An end of the junction differs from the germline gene, which may be a read error. The chain links TRBV5-1 to TRBJ2-6; D gene ambiguous. The CDR3 consists of 15 residues. Germline loops: CDR1 SGHRS, CDR2 YFSETQ. The CDR3 nucleotides are TGCGCCAGCAGCTTGGTCGCAGGTCGGGCCAACGCCCTGACTTTC. Protein: CASSLVAGRANALTF.

The CDR3 spells CASSYSGGNQETQYF. As DNA, the CDR3 is TGTGCCAGCAGTTACTCTGGGGGCAACCAAGAGACCCAGTACTTC. The chain employs TRBV6-6 and TRBJ2-5; D might be TRBD1 (6 bases). V lost 0 bases, J lost 0 bases, and 8 bases lay in between. This CDR3 has 15 residues. Germline values: CDR1 MNHNY, CDR2 SVGAGI (reference sequence).

V usage is TRBV7-2 and J usage is TRBJ2-3; 9 bases fit TRBD1. CDR1 SGHTA and CDR2 FQGNSA come from the germline V gene. V lost 6 bases, J lost 2 bases, and 9 bases stayed unmatched. The CDR3 extends over 16 amino acids. The CDR3 coding sequence is TGTGCCAGCAGATTACAGGGACAGGGAAACACAGATACGCAGTATTTT. Translation gives CASRLQGQGNTDTQYF.

The genes are TRBV12-3 or TRBV12-4 and TRBJ2-1; D is possibly TRBD1 (5 bases). V lost 2 bases and J 9 bases, leaving 11 bases between the germline ends. This CDR3 comprises 13 residues. The CDR3 protein is CASSLRQPFEQFF. DNA for the CDR3: TGTGCCAGCAGTTTACGACAGCCTTTTGAGCAGTTCTTC.

J is TRBJ2-1 and V is TRBV30; D is uncertain. Germline V lookup: CDR1 GTSNPN, CDR2 SVGIG (reference sequence). The V end lost 4 bases, the J end lost 7 bases, and 11 bases lay between the germline ends. The CDR3 length is 12 residues. Here the CDR3 reads CAWTTLENEQFF. In DNA, the CDR3 is TGTGCCTGGACGACCCTGGAGAATGAGCAGTTCTTC.

The chain joins TRBV20-1 to TRBJ2-3; D may be TRBD1 (5 bases). V was shortened by 8 bases and J by 6 bases, with 12 bases between the two germline ends. The CDR3 covers 11 residues. The germline V gene encodes CDR1 DFQATT and CDR2 SNEGSKA (reference sequence). In nucleotides, the CDR3 is TGCAGTCTCAGGGCGCTGGATACGCAGTATTTT. It yields the protein CSLRALDTQYF.

Here the CDR3 reads CASRLAGETDTQYF. The CDR3 nucleotides read TGTGCCTCACGGCTAGCGGGGGAAACAGATACGCAGTATTTT. This chain uses TRBV15 with TRBJ2-3; 10 nucleotides agree with TRBD2. Germline CDR1 LNHNV, CDR2 YYDKDF (reference sequence). The CDR3 spans 14 residues. Trimming cost V 11 bases and J 3 bases; bases outside gene matches: 8. The full variable domain, rest sourced from reference TRBV15 and TRBJ2-3, is DAMVIQNPRYQVTQFGKPVTLSCSQTLNHNVMYWYQQKSSQAPKLLFHYYDKDFNNEADTPDNFQSRRPNTSFCFLDIRSPGLGDTAMYLCASRLAGETDTQYFGPGTRLTVL.

CDR3 sequence (DNA): TGTGCCAGCCGGCGGGGGGCCGCAGATACGCAGTATTTT. As protein: CASRRGAADTQYF. The chain has TRBV5-5 and TRBJ2-3; 8 bases fit TRBD2. Germline V gene data show CDR1 as SGHKS and CDR2 as YYEKEE (reference sequence). This CDR3 comprises 13 residues. The ends lost 7 bases at V and 4 bases at J; junction bases unmatched: 5.

This clonotype was detected only once. The germline gene is not matched at one end of the junction; a read error may be the cause. The V and J genes are TRBV2 and TRBJ2-3, with D uncertain. This CDR3 region has 13 residues. Germline CDR1 and CDR2: SNHLY and FYNNEI. Here the CDR3 DNA reads TGTGCCGGCAGTGAAGCGCTTAGGAATACGCAGTATTTT. It yields the protein CAGSEALRNTQYF.

The V gene is TRBV5-5, the J gene TRBJ1-4; the D is unclear. The CDR3 runs to 15 residues. Trimming cost V 7 bases and J 0 bases, with 13 bases left between them. The germline V gene encodes CDR1 SGHKS and CDR2 YYEKEE (reference sequence). CDR3 coding DNA: TGTGCCAGCGGAGTTTACAGTGCAACTAATGAAAAACTGTTTTTT. Its translation: CASGVYSATNEKLFF. Full variable domain (rest looked up from reference TRBV5-5 and TRBJ1-4): DAGVTQSPTHLIKTRGQQVTLRCSPISGHKSVSWYQQVLGQGPQFIFQYYEKEERGRGNFPDRFSARQFPNYSSELNVNALLLGDSALYLCASGVYSATNEKLFFGSGTQLSVL.

This clonotype was found a few times. The chain carries TRBV5-1 and TRBJ2-1, with D possibly being TRBD1 (6 bases). This CDR3 has 14 amino acids. Trimming left V 0 bases short and J 5 bases short, with 9 bases between. CDR1 and CDR2 from the germline V gene are SGHRS and YFSETQ. The CDR3 loop reads CASSLDRVNNEQFF. In DNA form, the CDR3 reads TGCGCCAGCAGCTTGGACAGGGTCAACAATGAGCAGTTCTTC. The variable domain in full, with the rest retrieved from reference TRBV5-1 and TRBJ2-1, is KAGVTQTPRYLIKTRGQQVTLSCSPISGHRSVSWYQQTPGQGLQFLFEYFSETQRNKGNFPGRFSGRQFSNSRSEMNVSTLELGDSALYLCASSLDRVNNEQFFGPGTRLTVL.

The gene calls are TRBV20-1 and TRBJ2-7; D not certain. Looked up from germline, CDR1 is DFQATT and CDR2 is SNEGSKA (reference sequence). Trimming left V 0 bases short and J 3 bases short, with 9 bases between. This CDR3 region has 13 residues. CDR3 sequence: CSARDVGYYEQYF. The CDR3 DNA follows: TGCAGTGCTAGAGATGTGGGTTACTACGAGCAGTACTTC.

This rearrangement joins TRBV7-2 to TRBJ1-1; D is uncertain. The CDR3 is made up of 18 amino acids. Trimming shortened V by 5 bases and J by 10 bases, and 32 bases separated the two germline ends. Germline lookup yields CDR1 SGHTA and CDR2 FQGNSA. The CDR3 reads CASSADLFLSILALGAFF. The CDR3 DNA reads TGTGCCAGCAGCGCCGATCTCTTCCTTAGTATCCTTGCTCTAGGAGCTTTCTTT.

The V gene is TRBV5-1, the J gene TRBJ2-5; D not resolved. This CDR3 is built from 15 residues. Germline V lookup: CDR1 SGHRS, CDR2 YFSETQ. With 0 bases removed from V and 5 bases from J, the gap between germline ends came to 14 bases. This CDR3 is CASSLAPDPGETQYF. CDR3 nucleotide sequence: TGCGCCAGCAGCTTGGCACCCGACCCCGGGGAGACCCAGTACTTC.

The genes are TRBV29-1 and TRBJ2-1; D not resolved. Between the trimmed V and J ends, which lost 0 bases and 15 bases, there was a span of 15 bases. In germline, CDR1 is SQVTM, CDR2 ANQGSEA. The CDR3 contains 12 residues. Written as DNA, the CDR3 is TGCAGCGTTGAAGACGGCAGCCCCAAGGGGTTCTTC. Residues: CSVEDGSPKGFF.

The genes are TRBV12-3 or TRBV12-4 and TRBJ2-7; the D gene could be TRBD1 or TRBD2 (5 bases each). This CDR3 has 13 amino acids. V was shortened by 3 bases and J by 2 bases, with 8 bases between the two germline ends. The CDR3 loop reads CASSLGTPYEQYF. The CDR3 DNA sequence: TGTGCCAGCAGTTTGGGGACCCCCTACGAGCAGTACTTC.

The V gene is TRBV4-1, the J gene TRBJ2-2; TRBD1 aligns across 7 bases. The germline V gene has CDR1 MGHRA and CDR2 YSYEKL. The trim removed 1 base at V and 4 bases at J, leaving 3 bases unmatched. The CDR3 is 15 amino acids. The DNA of the CDR3 is TGCGCCAGCAGCCAAGTAAACAGGGGCACCGGGGAGCTGTTTTTT. Amino acids: CASSQVNRGTGELFF.

This chain joins TRBV12-3 or TRBV12-4 and TRBJ2-7; D tentatively fits TRBD1 or TRBD2 (5 bases each). This CDR3 contains 14 residues. The V end lost 7 bases, the J end lost 2 bases, and 15 bases lay between the germline ends. This chain's CDR3 is CASTGDPGTYEQYF. CDR3 DNA sequence: TGTGCCAGCACCGGGGACCCAGGCACCTACGAGCAGTACTTC.

The rearrangement uses TRBV7-3 and TRBJ2-1, with D perhaps matching TRBD1 or TRBD2 (6 bases each). This CDR3 region has 16 residues. Germline V lookup: CDR1 SGHTA, CDR2 FQGTGA. The ends were cut back, 2 bases at V and 3 bases at J, with 14 bases in the middle. DNA of the CDR3: TGTGCCAGCAGCTTACTGTTAGGGGGGAGCTACAATGAGCAGTTCTTC. Translation: CASSLLLGGSYNEQFF. Drawing the rest from reference TRBV7-3 and TRBJ2-1, the complete variable domain is GAGVSQTPSNKVTEKGKYVELRCDPISGHTALYWYRQSLGQGPEFLIYFQGTGAADDSGLPNDRFFAVRPEGSVSTLKIQRTERGDSAVYLCASSLLLGGSYNEQFFGPGTRLTVL.

This chain connects TRBV15 to TRBJ1-1, with a tentative D call TRBD1 (5 bases). V was shortened by 4 bases and J by 5 bases, with 14 bases between the two germline ends. The CDR3 length is 14 residues. From germline, CDR1 is LNHNV and CDR2 YYDKDF (reference sequence). The CDR3 reads CATSKGGVGTEAFF. The CDR3 nucleotides are TGTGCCACCAGCAAAGGAGGGGTGGGGACTGAAGCTTTCTTT.

This sequence joins TRBV7-6 and TRBJ2-4; 8 nucleotides match TRBD1. Matching the DNA end better, TRBJ2-7 makes the J call doubtful. Germline CDR1 and CDR2: SGHVS and FNYEAQ. The CDR3 covers 15 residues. The CDR3 sequence is CASSSGQAGTAEQYF. The CDR3 coding sequence is TGTGCCAGCAGCTCGGGACAGGCTGGTACCGCCGAGCAGTACTTC.

This clonotype turned up a few times. The chain is built from TRBV7-9 and TRBJ2-3; TRBD2 matches 10 bases. The trim removed 6 bases at V and 2 bases at J, leaving 8 bases unmatched. This CDR3 is built from 16 residues. CDR1 SEHNR and CDR2 FQNEAQ come from the germline V gene (reference sequence). CDR3 bases: TGTGCCAGCAGGGTTTGGACTAGCGGACACACAGATACGCAGTATTTT. The encoded protein is CASRVWTSGHTDTQYF.

There are a few counts of this clonotype. J is TRBJ1-2 and V is TRBV9, with D possibly TRBD1 on 5 matching bases. V gave up 4 bases and J gave up 8 bases, with 12 bases separating them. This CDR3 has 12 residues. Germline CDR1 and CDR2: SGDLS and YYNGEE. CDR3 coding DNA: TGTGCCAGCAGCCCGGGGACTGAGGGCTACACCTTC. Amino acids: CASSPGTEGYTF. Full variable domain (missing parts from reference TRBV9 and TRBJ1-2): DSGVTQTPKHLITATGQRVTLRCSPRSGDLSVYWYQQSLDQGLQFLIQYYNGEERAKGNILERFSAQQFPDLHSELNLSSLELGDSALYFCASSPGTEGYTFGSGTRLTVV.

The chain couples TRBV29-1 to TRBJ2-3; D unclear. This CDR3 spans 11 amino acids. Trimming cost V 5 bases and J 6 bases, with 9 bases left between them. Germline CDR1 is SQVTM and CDR2 is ANQGSEA. The CDR3 region is CSVRAPDTQYF. For the CDR3, the DNA is TGCAGCGTTCGAGCCCCTGATACGCAGTATTTT.